This TCR beta chain is from a study of blood T cell repertoires in COVID-19. At the level of the study: Samples of COVID-19 (acute and convalescent) were obtained from the United States, Italy and Spain.

Germline V gene data show CDR1 as MNHEY and CDR2 as SVGAGI. This CDR3 region has 11 residues. The V gene lost 6 bases and the J gene lost 3 bases, with 6 bases spanning the gap. Participant-reported clinical history was the basis for cohort assignment. Sequencing was performed with immunoSEQ multiplex PCR; in TCRdb, only in-frame clones are kept and a portion is missing. The sample yields 200,000 to 250,000 clones, about four fifths seen once. The gene calls are TRBV6-5 and TRBJ2-7; unclear D gene. This clonotype was obtained from a woman aged 35 to 49 with acute COVID-19. Sequencing was carried out using PBMCs or T cells enriched from blood (not recorded which). The CDR3 DNA follows: TGTGCCAGCAGGGTCAGCTACGAGCAGTACTTC. It is translated as CASRVSYEQYF.